The 28 T cell receptor beta chains given below trace back to one sample, sequenced in a study of blood T cell repertoires in COVID-19. Assay used: immunoSEQ multiplex PCR; TCRdb lists only in-frame clones, some missing. The data hold approximately 150,000 clones, with roughly nine tenths observed a single time. The sequenced sample consisted of peripheral blood. The receptors originated from a woman in her 70s with acute or convalescent COVID-19.

The rearrangement links TRBV7-8 to TRBJ1-2; possibly TRBD1 for D (5 bases). The CDR3 extends over 14 amino acids. V was shortened by 0 bases and J by 8 bases, with 13 bases between the two germline ends. The germline V gene has CDR1 SGHVS and CDR2 FQNEAQ. CDR3 in amino acids: CASSLAGTPEGYTF. CDR3 in DNA: TGTGCCAGCAGCTTAGCAGGGACTCCTGAGGGCTACACCTTC.

This chain connects TRBV10-3 to TRBJ1-1; TRBD1 aligns across 8 bases. This CDR3 is 17 amino acids long. The ends lost 0 bases at V and 0 bases at J; junction bases unmatched: 6. Germline V gene data show CDR1 as ENHRY and CDR2 as SYGVKD. CDR3 sequence: CAISESMGDRMNTEAFF. CDR3 bases: TGTGCCATCAGTGAGTCGATGGGGGACAGGATGAACACTGAAGCTTTCTTT.

The chain carries TRBV19 and TRBJ2-7; 13 bases line up with TRBD2. The CDR3 runs to 16 residues. J lost 7 bases, V lost 7 bases, and 13 bases had no gene match. Germline CDR1 is LNHDA and CDR2 is SQIVND (reference sequence). CDR3 sequence: CASTPDGLAGVGEQYF. The CDR3 DNA reads as TGTGCCAGTACCCCAGACGGACTAGCGGGAGTCGGGGAGCAGTACTTC. The entire variable domain, with the rest obtained from reference TRBV19 and TRBJ2-7, is as follows: DGGITQSPKYLFRKEGQNVTLSCEQNLNHDAMYWYRQDPGQGLRLIYYSQIVNDFQKGDIAEGYSVSREKKESFPLTVTSAQKNPTAFYLCASTPDGLAGVGEQYFGPGTRLTVT.

V usage is TRBV5-8 and J usage is TRBJ2-1; TRBD2 matches 13 bases. The CDR3 loop spans 16 amino acids. V was pared by 2 bases and J by 3 bases, with 2 bases of the junction left unmatched. Germline V lookup: CDR1 SGHTS, CDR2 YDEGEE. The CDR3 spells CASSLGTSGDYNEQFF. CDR3 nucleotide sequence: TGTGCCAGCAGCTTAGGGACTAGCGGGGACTACAATGAGCAGTTCTTC.

The rearrangement uses TRBV9 and TRBJ1-3, with a possible D match to TRBD1 (5 bases). This CDR3 is built from 16 residues. Deletions cut 0 bases from V and 8 bases from J, with 18 bases between. Germline V gene lookup returns CDR1 SGDLS and CDR2 YYNGEE. In DNA form, the CDR3 reads TGTGCCAGCAGCGTAGAAGCTGAGGCAGGGAGGGACACCATATATTTT. It codes for CASSVEAEAGRDTIYF.

This chain links TRBV7-9 with TRBJ1-2, with TRBD1 identical over 7 bases. The CDR3 spans 15 residues. CDR1 and CDR2 (germline): SEHNR, FQNEAQ (reference sequence). Losses at the gene ends were 0 bases for V and 4 bases for J; bases not matched to a gene: 5. CDR3 region: CASSLAQTGTYGYTF. For the CDR3, the DNA is TGTGCCAGCAGCTTAGCCCAGACAGGGACCTATGGCTACACCTTC.

V gene TRBV7-3 combines with J gene TRBJ2-1; TRBD2 aligns across 7 bases. The CDR3 runs to 16 residues. Trimming cost V 2 bases and J 2 bases; bases outside gene matches: 6. Per the germline V gene, CDR1 is SGHTA and CDR2 is FQGTGA. The CDR3 bases are TGTGCCAGCAGCTTATGGGCTAGCGGTGCCTACAATGAGCAGTTCTTC. Protein: CASSLWASGAYNEQFF. The full variable domain, its missing parts supplied by reference TRBV7-3 and TRBJ2-1, is GAGVSQTPSNKVTEKGKYVELRCDPISGHTALYWYRQSLGQGPEFLIYFQGTGAADDSGLPNDRFFAVRPEGSVSTLKIQRTERGDSAVYLCASSLWASGAYNEQFFGPGTRLTVL.

The CDR3 DNA sequence: TGTGCCAGCAGGAGGACTAGCGGGGGGGACAATGAGCAGTTCTTC. It encodes CASRRTSGGDNEQFF. The rearrangement uses TRBV7-9 and TRBJ2-1, with 15 bases lining up with TRBD2. Germline V lookup: CDR1 SEHNR, CDR2 FQNEAQ (reference sequence). CDR3 length: 15 amino acids. V lost 6 bases, J lost 5 bases, and 2 bases stayed unmatched.

The rearrangement uses TRBV10-3 and TRBJ1-2; 9 nucleotides agree with TRBD1. V gave up 5 bases and J gave up 0 bases; unmatched junction bases: 16. The CDR3 totals 19 residues. Germline CDR1 and CDR2: ENHRY and SYGVKD. The CDR3 is CAISRRTGTGMRANYGYTF. CDR3 DNA sequence: TGTGCCATCAGTAGACGGACCGGGACAGGGATGAGAGCTAACTATGGCTACACCTTC.

Concerning this clone itself: Other DNA sequences in this specimen translate into the identical CDR3. CDR3 nucleotide sequence: TGTGCCAGCAGTTTCCGGGGGAACACTGAAGCTTTCTTT. Its translation is CASSFRGNTEAFF. V and J are TRBV27 and TRBJ1-1, with D hard to call. Germline CDR1 is MNHEY and CDR2 is SMNVEV (reference sequence). Between the trimmed V and J ends, which lost 3 bases and 1 base, there was a span of 6 bases. This CDR3 comprises 13 residues.

The gene calls are TRBV4-1 and TRBJ1-2; D may be TRBD1 (5 bases). This CDR3 is 16 amino acids long. V was cut by 2 bases and J by 4 bases, with 17 bases left in between. CDR1 and CDR2 from the germline V gene are MGHRA and YSYEKL. The CDR3 region is CASSQSLVGGGYGYTF. The CDR3 region has the DNA TGCGCCAGCAGCCAATCGTTAGTTGGGGGGGGCTATGGCTACACCTTC.

The genes are TRBV4-1 and TRBJ2-5; 11 bases are a match to TRBD2. Looked up from germline, CDR1 is MGHRA and CDR2 is YSYEKL. With V trimmed by 2 bases and J by 5 bases, 16 bases remained unmatched. There are 19 residues in the CDR3. CDR3 region: CASSQHPSFLAGGEETQYF. CDR3 bases: TGCGCCAGCAGCCAACACCCATCCTTCCTAGCGGGGGGAGAGGAGACCCAGTACTTC.

The chain is built from TRBV2 and TRBJ1-1, with 7 bases identical to TRBD1. The V gene end was trimmed by 6 bases and the J gene end by 5 bases; junction bases not matched to a gene: 9. CDR1 is SNHLY, CDR2 FYNNEI, per germline. The CDR3 contains 14 residues. The CDR3 DNA reads as TGTGCCAGCAGGGCGACAGGGAAAGGGACTGAAGCTTTCTTT. Encoded protein: CASRATGKGTEAFF.

The gene calls are TRBV3-1 (or the pseudogene TRBV3-2) and TRBJ2-7, with D possibly TRBD2 on 5 matching bases. This CDR3 has 12 amino acids. V lost 8 bases and J lost 3, with 11 bases in between. Germline V CDR1 and CDR2: LGHDT, YNNKEL (reference sequence). The CDR3 is CASGPAGYEQYF. CDR3 in DNA: TGTGCCAGCGGTCCGGCGGGCTACGAGCAGTACTTC.

This clone was found once. This sequence joins TRBV10-3 and TRBJ2-7; 9 nucleotides match TRBD2. The trim removed 10 bases at V and 3 bases at J, leaving 7 bases unmatched. Germline V gene lookup returns CDR1 ENHRY and CDR2 SYGVKD. The CDR3 covers 13 residues. DNA for the CDR3: TGTGCCACCTTAGCGGGAGCCCACTACGAGCAGTACTTC. It yields the protein CATLAGAHYEQYF.

A single count supports this clone. The chain joins TRBV29-1 to TRBJ1-2, with no clear D. V lost 6 bases, J lost 1 base, and 6 bases lay in between. The CDR3 spans 11 residues. The germline CDR1 and CDR2 sequences are SQVTM and ANQGSEA. The CDR3 sequence: CSVRVNYGYTF. The CDR3 region has the DNA TGCAGCGTGCGGGTTAACTATGGCTACACCTTC. Variable domain in full (rest from reference TRBV29-1 and TRBJ1-2): SAVISQKPSRDICQRGTSLTIQCQVDSQVTMMFWYRQQPGQSLTLIATANQGSEATYESGFVIDKFPISRPNLTFSTLTVSNMSPEDSSIYLCSVRVNYGYTFGSGTRLTVV.

The chain has TRBV10-1 and TRBJ2-3, with TRBD1 matching over 8 bases. This CDR3 spans 16 amino acids. The trim removed 1 base at V and 4 bases at J, leaving 7 bases unmatched. Germline V gene sequence: CDR1 WNHNN, CDR2 SYGVQD (reference sequence). The CDR3 coding sequence is TGCGCCAGCAGTGAGTGGACAGGGAGGACCCCAGATACGCAGTATTTT. It encodes CASSEWTGRTPDTQYF.

The V call is TRBV5-1, the J call TRBJ2-3; the match to TRBD2 covers 11 bases. Germline V gene sequence: CDR1 SGHRS, CDR2 YFSETQ. The length of the CDR3 is 18 residues. Unmatched junction bases numbered 11, after V lost 0 bases and J lost 5 bases. This chain's CDR3 is CASSLVFLAGGGGDTQYF. CDR3 nucleotide sequence: TGCGCCAGCAGCTTGGTTTTTTTAGCGGGAGGGGGGGGAGATACGCAGTATTTT.

The chain employs TRBV4-3 and TRBJ2-2; 8 bases are shared with TRBD1. Unmatched junction bases numbered 6, after V lost 4 bases and J lost 2 bases. The germline gives CDR1 LGHNA, CDR2 YSLEER. The CDR3 runs 16 residues. The CDR3 loop reads CASSRGQGLNTGELFF. CDR3 sequence (DNA): TGCGCCAGCAGCCGAGGACAGGGCCTTAACACCGGGGAGCTGTTTTTT.

Of note for this clone: The sample carries other DNA sequences with the same CDR3. This chain links TRBV30 with TRBJ2-5, with D perhaps TRBD1 (5 bases). V was shortened by 1 base and J by 4 bases, with 7 bases between the two germline ends. Germline V gene sequence: CDR1 GTSNPN, CDR2 SVGIG (reference sequence). The CDR3 contains 12 residues. CDR3 sequence: CAWSGGGETQYF. In DNA, the CDR3 is TGTGCCTGGAGTGGGGGCGGAGAGACCCAGTACTTC.

The chain couples TRBV7-8 to TRBJ2-1; D is unresolved. The CDR3 covers 13 residues. Trimming removed 5 bases at V and 8 bases at J, with 13 bases between. The V gene's germline CDR1 is SGHVS and CDR2 FQNEAQ. The CDR3 is CASSIETRYEQFF. The CDR3 DNA sequence: TGTGCCAGCAGCATTGAGACTCGATATGAGCAGTTCTTC.

V and J are TRBV7-2 and TRBJ2-2; D unclear. CDR1 is SGHTA and CDR2 is FQGNSA in the germline V gene. The germline V and J ends were trimmed by 2 bases and 1 base, with 8 bases remaining between them. The CDR3 runs to 15 residues. CDR3: CASSLLIRNTGELFF. The CDR3 bases are TGTGCCAGCAGCTTACTCATTAGGAACACCGGGGAGCTGTTTTTT.

This chain joins TRBV28 and TRBJ2-7; TRBD2 aligns across 10 bases. The CDR3 totals 15 residues. Germline CDR1 MDHEN, CDR2 SYDVKM. V lost 3 bases and J lost 2; bases outside the gene matches: 4. The CDR3 coding sequence is TGTGCCAGCAGTTTTGTAGCGGGAGGTACCTACGAGCAGTACTTC. This translates into CASSFVAGGTYEQYF.

The V gene is TRBV7-2, the J gene TRBJ2-3; D might be TRBD2 (7 bases). CDR1 SGHTA and CDR2 FQGNSA come from the germline V gene. The CDR3 spans 17 residues. V was clipped by 2 bases and J by 4 bases, with 19 bases between them. CDR3 DNA sequence: TGTGCCAGCAGCTTAACGGGGGCGGCGGGAGTGCCAGATACGCAGTATTTT. It is translated as CASSLTGAAGVPDTQYF.

The rearrangement uses TRBV28 and TRBJ1-5; D not resolved. V gave up 6 bases and J gave up 6 bases, with 12 bases separating them. Germline-derived CDR1 and CDR2 are MDHEN and SYDVKM. The CDR3 totals 13 residues. CDR3 protein: CASRTNSRQPQHF. In DNA, the CDR3 is TGTGCCAGCAGGACCAACAGTCGTCAGCCCCAGCATTTT.

The chain uses TRBV27 and TRBJ2-1; 8 bases are a match to TRBD1. V gave up 5 bases and J gave up 5 bases; unmatched junction bases: 11. The CDR3 totals 16 residues. Germline lookup yields CDR1 MNHEY and CDR2 SMNVEV (reference sequence). The CDR3 loop is CASSPRGQVVNNEQFF. For the CDR3, the DNA is TGTGCCAGCAGTCCACGGGGACAGGTGGTTAACAATGAGCAGTTCTTC.

This clone was seen just once. The chain links TRBV7-9 to TRBJ2-7, with TRBD2 matching over 7 bases. The CDR3 is made up of 14 amino acids. Trimming took 5 bases from V and 0 from J; bases not matched to a gene: 4. Germline loops: CDR1 SEHNR, CDR2 FQNEAQ (reference sequence). CDR3 DNA: TGTGCCAGCAGCCTCCGGGACTACTCCTACGAGCAGTACTTC. Amino acid sequence: CASSLRDYSYEQYF.

This clone was observed a handful of times. The rearrangement uses TRBV21-1 and TRBJ1-2; the D call of TRBD1 is as the table states it, not checked on the DNA. TRBV21-1 is an annotated pseudogene. The CDR3 has 15 residues. The chain's CDR3 is CATHGPYRGLRGYTF. CDR3 bases: TGTGCCACTCACGGGCCCTACAGGGGGCTGCGTGGCTACACCTTC.